The 5 T cell receptor beta chains listed next were all sequenced from one sample in a study of a mutant IDH1 vaccine in newly diagnosed glioma. Time point noted: week 5, during vaccination. Vaccinated patients received 300 ug of mutant IDH1 20-mer peptide per dose, with topical imiquimod. TCRdb's table, derived via immunoSEQ multiplex PCR, lists solely in-frame clones and lacks some. The top ten clones hold around 3% of a sample with nearly 30,000 clones, roughly 87% of them seen once. Antigen specificity for these receptors is unknown. The sequenced sample was peripheral blood mononuclear cells (PBMCs), obtained from a glioma patient whose treatment included an IDH1 peptide vaccine. The source of these receptors is a middle-aged woman with glioma. Some clones in this sample may be carry-over from other donors' samples.

The V and J genes are TRBV5-6 and TRBJ2-7; D may be TRBD2 (5 bases). CDR1 is SGHDT, CDR2 YYEEEE, per germline. The CDR3 length is 14 residues. V was clipped by 1 base and J by 0 bases, with 8 bases between them. The CDR3 nucleotides read TGTGCCAGCAGCTTGATTGGGAGCTCCTACGAGCAGTACTTC. It translates to CASSLIGSSYEQYF.

The V and J genes are TRBV15 and TRBJ2-6; D unresolved. The CDR3 runs 13 residues. Trimming shortened V by 4 bases and J by 2 bases, and 3 bases separated the two germline ends. Per the germline V gene, CDR1 is LNHNV and CDR2 is YYDKDF (reference sequence). Here the CDR3 reads CATSTTGANVLTF. Written as DNA, the CDR3 is TGTGCCACCAGCACCACTGGGGCCAACGTCCTGACTTTC.

In its sample, this clone ranks as large. The chain is built from TRBV5-5 and TRBJ1-5; 8 nucleotides match TRBD1. The germline gives CDR1 SGHKS, CDR2 YYEKEE (reference sequence). J was trimmed by 9 bases and V by 5 bases; bases with no gene match: 7. This CDR3 comprises 13 residues. CDR3 sequence reads: CASRIGQGAPQHF. The CDR3 coding sequence is TGTGCCAGCAGAATCGGACAGGGAGCGCCCCAGCATTTT.

V usage is TRBV4-3 and J usage is TRBJ2-7; D gene uncertain. The V gene's germline CDR1 is LGHNA and CDR2 YSLEER. The CDR3 extends over 13 amino acids. Trimming took 4 bases from V and 5 from J, leaving 12 bases between them. CDR3: CASSPKILDEQYF. The CDR3 DNA reads as TGCGCCAGCAGCCCCAAAATACTGGACGAGCAGTACTTC.

This rearrangement joins TRBV7-9 to TRBJ2-3; D may be TRBD1 or TRBD2 (5 bases each). V was trimmed by 6 bases and J by 4 bases, leaving 17 bases between them. There are 15 residues in the CDR3. Germline CDR1 reads SEHNR; CDR2 reads FQNEAQ (reference sequence). Written as DNA, the CDR3 is TGTGCCAGCAGAAGACGGGGCGCCGAGCCAGATACGCAGTATTTT. Its protein is CASRRRGAEPDTQYF.